These T cell receptor beta chains were read from a single sample in a study of T-cell reconstitution after alpha-beta-depleted transplantation in children. TCRdb re-called the PCR reads through MiXCR, storing one row per CDR3 protein. The top ten clones hold over 15% of a sample with around 72,000 distinct CDR3 sequences, roughly 4.9% of them seen once. The sample was PBMCs, mostly from graft donor cells, taken 180 days after TCRalphabeta/CD19-depleted stem cell transplant. Every receptor here comes from a boy younger than two who had a stem cell transplant for acute myeloid leukemia, so the T cells may come from the graft donor. Both conserved end residues are part of each CDR3. Each record gives: D gene, V gene, J gene, clone size, CDR3 DNA, CDR3 protein. A D gene is named only where the DNA matches it firmly. Clone size is given for some rows only: seen once, a few or many times, or a class if the clone is expanded.

TRBD2	TRBV20-1	TRBJ2-7	many	TGCAGTGCTACGGGGACTAGCGGGGGACTATACGAGCAGTACTTC	CSATGTSGGLYEQYF
TRBD1	TRBV7-2	TRBJ1-4	many	TGTGCCAGCAGCCCCCAAGGACAGGATGGAGCGAGGAAACTGTTTTTT	CASSPQGQDGARKLFF
-	TRBV5-1	TRBJ2-5	many	TGCGCCAGCAGCTTAGGGCACCCCAAAGAGACCCAGTACTTC	CASSLGHPKETQYF
-	TRBV7-9	TRBJ1-1	-	-	CASFGPGSTEAFF
-	TRBV14	TRBJ1-6	many	TGTGCCAGCAGCCAGATGGGGAGCTCCTATAATTCACCCCTCCACTTT	CASSQMGSSYNSPLHF
TRBD1	TRBV29-1	TRBJ2-5	many	TGCAGCGCCGCACCGGGACAGAAGGAGACCCAGTACTTC	CSAAPGQKETQYF
-	TRBV7-8	TRBJ2-1	many	TGTGCCAGCAGGTTAGGAAGGGGCGGTGAGCAGTTCTTC	CASRLGRGGEQFF
TRBD1	TRBV2	TRBJ1-5	many	TGTGCCAGCAGGAACGACAGGGTGAATCAGCCCCAGCATTTT	CASRNDRVNQPQHF
TRBD2	TRBV10-3	TRBJ2-3	many	TGTGCCATCAGCCGACTAGCGGGGAGCACAGATACGCAGTATTTT	CAISRLAGSTDTQYF
TRBD1	TRBV18	TRBJ1-1	many	TGTGCCAGCTCACCGTCACTCCCAGGGGGGAACACTGAAGCTTTCTTT	CASSPSLPGGNTEAFF
TRBD1	TRBV5-1	TRBJ1-2	many	TGCGCCAGCAGCTCTGATTCAGGGGGCGTTGGCTACACCTTC	CASSSDSGGVGYTF
TRBD2	TRBV20-1	TRBJ2-1	many	TGCAGTGCTAGAGCCGCCGTTGGAGCGGGGATATACAATGAGCAGTTCTTC	CSARAAVGAGIYNEQFF
-	TRBV5-1	TRBJ2-7	-	TGCGCCAGCAGCACGCCGTCCGGGACACCAAACGCCTACGAGCAGTACTTC	CASSTPSGTPNAYEQYF
-	TRBV20-1	TRBJ2-1	many	TGCAGTGCTAGAGTACCTGACTTTTCCTACAATGAGCAGTTCTTC	CSARVPDFSYNEQFF
-	TRBV6-5	TRBJ2-2	many	TGTGCCAGCAGTTACTCGAGGCGTGGCCCCCCGTCCCGGGAGCTGTTTTTT	CASSYSRRGPPSRELFF
-	TRBV5-1	TRBJ1-1	many	TGCGCCAGCAGCTTGACGGACAACTCTATGGCTTTCTTT	CASSLTDNSMAFF
-	TRBV6-5	TRBJ1-3	many	TGTGCCAGCAGACCCCGCAACCAGGGTTCTGGAAACACCATATATTTT	CASRPRNQGSGNTIYF
TRBD1	TRBV10-3	TRBJ1-6	-	TGTACCATCAGTTTTAAACTACAGGGGGCTTACCTGAATTCACCCCTCCACTTT	CTISFKLQGAYLNSPLHF
-	TRBV5-1	TRBJ2-6	many	TGCGCCAGCAGCTTACAGGGAAGTCCTGGGGCCAACGTCCTGACTTTC	CASSLQGSPGANVLTF
-	TRBV12-3/TRBV12-4	TRBJ2-2	many	TGTGCCAGCAGTTCACCTACCCGAGGACTCACCGGGGAGCTGTTTTTT	CASSSPTRGLTGELFF
-	TRBV29-1	TRBJ1-1	many	TGCAGCGTTGTCTCCGACGGTATTAGGACTGAAGCTTTCTTT	CSVVSDGIRTEAFF
TRBD2	TRBV5-1	TRBJ2-5	many	TGCGCCAGCAGCCACACTAGCGGGGGGGCGTCGGAGACCCAGTACTTC	CASSHTSGGASETQYF
-	TRBV12-3/TRBV12-4	TRBJ2-2	many	TGTGCCAGCAGTTTCAGGGGTTACTCCGGGGAGCTGTTTTTT	CASSFRGYSGELFF
-	TRBV2	TRBJ2-1	many	TGTGCCAGCCTCGAAGAAGGGGTCTACAATGAGCAGTTCTTC	CASLEEGVYNEQFF
-	TRBV12-3/TRBV12-4	TRBJ1-5	many	TGTGCCAGCACGCCTGGGGGGGTCAATCAGCCCCAGCATTTT	CASTPGGVNQPQHF
-	TRBV4-2	TRBJ2-1	many	TGTGCCAGCAGCCAAGGTACTGGAGACAATGAGCAGTTCTTC	CASSQGTGDNEQFF
-	TRBV5-1	TRBJ2-1	many	TGCGCCAGCAGCTTCACAGGGAAGTACAATGAGCAGTTCTTC	CASSFTGKYNEQFF
-	TRBV7-2	TRBJ1-5	many	TGTGCCAGCAGCCCGGCGGGGGGGCAGCCCCAGCATTTT	CASSPAGGQPQHF
TRBD1	TRBV7-3	TRBJ2-3	many	TGTGCCAGCAGCTTATGGGACAGCGAAACAGATACGCAGTATTTT	CASSLWDSETDTQYF